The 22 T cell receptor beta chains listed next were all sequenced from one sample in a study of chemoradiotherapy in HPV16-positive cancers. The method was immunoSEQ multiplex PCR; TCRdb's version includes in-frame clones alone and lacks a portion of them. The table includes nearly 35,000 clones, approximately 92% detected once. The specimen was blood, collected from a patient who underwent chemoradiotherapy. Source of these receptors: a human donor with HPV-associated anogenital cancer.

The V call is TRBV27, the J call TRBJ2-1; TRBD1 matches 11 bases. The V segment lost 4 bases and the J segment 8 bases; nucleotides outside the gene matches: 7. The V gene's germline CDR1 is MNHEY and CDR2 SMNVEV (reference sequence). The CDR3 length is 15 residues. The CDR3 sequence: CASSSGTGGSYEQFF. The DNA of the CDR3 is TGTGCCAGCAGTTCAGGGACAGGGGGGTCCTATGAGCAGTTCTTC.

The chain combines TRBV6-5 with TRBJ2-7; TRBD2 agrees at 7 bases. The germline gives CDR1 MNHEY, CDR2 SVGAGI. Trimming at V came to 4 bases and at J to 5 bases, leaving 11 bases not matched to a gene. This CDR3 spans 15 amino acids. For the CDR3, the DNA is TGTGCCAGCAGTTCCAATGCCCGGGGAGGGAACGAGCAGTACTTC. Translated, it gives CASSSNARGGNEQYF.

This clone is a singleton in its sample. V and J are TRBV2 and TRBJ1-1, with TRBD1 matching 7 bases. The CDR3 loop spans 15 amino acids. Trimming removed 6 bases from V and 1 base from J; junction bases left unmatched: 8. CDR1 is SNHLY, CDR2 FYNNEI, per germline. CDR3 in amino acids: CASSEQGYGNTEAFF. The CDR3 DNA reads TGTGCCAGCAGCGAACAGGGGTACGGGAACACTGAAGCTTTCTTT.

CDR3 nucleotide sequence: TGTGCCAGCAGCAAAACCGGGACAGGTGGAAACACCATATATTTT. Protein: CASSKTGTGGNTIYF. V is TRBV2 and J is TRBJ1-3; TRBD1 agrees at 8 bases. Germline CDR1 and CDR2: SNHLY and FYNNEI. V shed 6 bases, J shed 3 bases, and the junction held 7 bases outside the gene matches. The CDR3 is made up of 15 amino acids.

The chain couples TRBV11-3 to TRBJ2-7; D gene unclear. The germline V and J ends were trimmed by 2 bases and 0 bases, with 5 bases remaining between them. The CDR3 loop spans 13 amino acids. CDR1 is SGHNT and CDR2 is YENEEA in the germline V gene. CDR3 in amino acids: CASSLSGSYEQYF. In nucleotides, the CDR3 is TGTGCCAGCAGCTTATCAGGCTCCTACGAGCAGTACTTC. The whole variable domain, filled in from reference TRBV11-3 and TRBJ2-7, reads EAGVVQSPRYKIIEKKQPVAFWCNPISGHNTLYWYLQNLGQGPELLIRYENEEAVDDSQLPKDRFSAERLKGVDSTLKIQPAELGDSAVYLCASSLSGSYEQYFGPGTRLTVT.

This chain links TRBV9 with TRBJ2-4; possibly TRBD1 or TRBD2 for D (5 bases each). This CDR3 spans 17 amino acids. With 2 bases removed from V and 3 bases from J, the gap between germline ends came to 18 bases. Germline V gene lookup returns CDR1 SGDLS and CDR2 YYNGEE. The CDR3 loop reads CASSVGPLRSVKNIQYF. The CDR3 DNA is TGTGCCAGCAGCGTGGGACCGTTACGATCGGTCAAAAACATTCAGTACTTC.

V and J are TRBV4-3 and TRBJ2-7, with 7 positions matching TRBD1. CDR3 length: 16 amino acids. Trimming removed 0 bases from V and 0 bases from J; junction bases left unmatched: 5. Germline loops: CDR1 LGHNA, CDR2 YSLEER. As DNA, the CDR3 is TGCGCCAGCAGCCAAGACTGGACAGGAGACTCCTACGAGCAGTACTTC. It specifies CASSQDWTGDSYEQYF.

In DNA form, the CDR3 reads TGCAGCGTTGAAGTAGCGGGGGGATCAGGGGAGCAGTACTTC. It yields the protein CSVEVAGGSGEQYF. The J gene is TRBJ2-7, the V gene TRBV29-1; 10 bases are shared with TRBD2. Germline CDR1 SQVTM, CDR2 ANQGSEA. The CDR3 has 14 amino acids. V was clipped by 1 base and J by 7 bases; unmatched bases: 7.

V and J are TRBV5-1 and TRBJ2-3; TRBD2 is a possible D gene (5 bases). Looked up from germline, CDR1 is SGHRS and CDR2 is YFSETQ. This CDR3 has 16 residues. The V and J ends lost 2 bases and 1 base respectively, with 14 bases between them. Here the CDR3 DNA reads TGCGCCAGCAGCTTTGAGGGAAGGGTAGGCACAGATACGCAGTATTTT. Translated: CASSFEGRVGTDTQYF.

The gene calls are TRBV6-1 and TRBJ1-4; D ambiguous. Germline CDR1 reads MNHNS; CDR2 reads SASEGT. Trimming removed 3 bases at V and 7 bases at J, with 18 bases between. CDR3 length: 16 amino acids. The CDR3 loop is CASSEGSNVWGEKLFF. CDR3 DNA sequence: TGTGCCAGCAGTGAGGGTTCGAACGTTTGGGGTGAAAAACTGTTTTTT.

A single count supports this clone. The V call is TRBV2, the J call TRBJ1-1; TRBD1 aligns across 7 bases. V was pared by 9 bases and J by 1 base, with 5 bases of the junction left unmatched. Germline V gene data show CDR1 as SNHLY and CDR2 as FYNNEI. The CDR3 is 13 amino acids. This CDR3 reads CARQGPENTEAFF. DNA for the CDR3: TGTGCCAGACAGGGGCCTGAGAACACTGAAGCTTTCTTT.

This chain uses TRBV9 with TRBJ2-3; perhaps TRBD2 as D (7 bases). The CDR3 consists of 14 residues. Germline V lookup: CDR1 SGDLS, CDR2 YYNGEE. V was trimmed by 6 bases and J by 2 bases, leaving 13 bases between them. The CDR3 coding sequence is TGTGCCAGCAAGGAGGGGGGGACCACAGATACGCAGTATTTT. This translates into CASKEGGTTDTQYF.

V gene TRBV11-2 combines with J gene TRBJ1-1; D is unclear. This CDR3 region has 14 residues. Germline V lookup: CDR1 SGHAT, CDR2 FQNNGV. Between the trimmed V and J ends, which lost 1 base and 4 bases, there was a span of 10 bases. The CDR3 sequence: CASSLGRLSTEAFF. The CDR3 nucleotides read TGTGCCAGCAGCTTAGGACGGCTGAGCACTGAAGCTTTCTTT.

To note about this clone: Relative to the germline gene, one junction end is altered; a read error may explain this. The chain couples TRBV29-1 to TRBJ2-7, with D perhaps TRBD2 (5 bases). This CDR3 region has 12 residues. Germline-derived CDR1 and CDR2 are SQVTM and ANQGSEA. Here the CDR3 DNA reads TGCAGCGTCGAAGGACGGAGGTACGAGCAGTACTTC. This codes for CSVEGRRYEQYF.

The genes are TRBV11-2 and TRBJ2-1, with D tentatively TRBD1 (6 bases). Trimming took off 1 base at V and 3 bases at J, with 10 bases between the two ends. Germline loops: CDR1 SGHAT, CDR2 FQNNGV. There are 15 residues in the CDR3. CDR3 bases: TGTGCCAGCAGCTTAGTGGGGGCCGGCTACAATGAGCAGTTCTTC. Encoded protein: CASSLVGAGYNEQFF.

CDR3 region: CASSLERGYEQYF. CDR3 bases: TGTGCCAGCAGCTTAGAGCGGGGTTACGAGCAGTACTTC. V gene TRBV11-2 combines with J gene TRBJ2-7; the D gene is possibly TRBD2 (6 bases). Germline values: CDR1 SGHAT, CDR2 FQNNGV. The V gene lost 0 bases and the J gene lost 4 bases, with 7 bases spanning the gap. The CDR3 contains 13 residues.

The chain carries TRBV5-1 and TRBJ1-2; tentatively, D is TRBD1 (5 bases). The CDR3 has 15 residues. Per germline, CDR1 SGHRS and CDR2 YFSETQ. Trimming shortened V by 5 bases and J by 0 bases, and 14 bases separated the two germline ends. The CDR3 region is CASRDGGATNYGYTF. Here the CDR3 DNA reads TGCGCCAGCAGAGATGGTGGGGCTACTAACTATGGCTACACCTTC.

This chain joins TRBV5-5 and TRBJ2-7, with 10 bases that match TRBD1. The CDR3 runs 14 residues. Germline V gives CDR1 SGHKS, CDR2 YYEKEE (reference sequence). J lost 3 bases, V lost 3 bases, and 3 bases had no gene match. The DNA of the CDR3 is TGTGCCAGCAGCTACAGGACAGGGGGCTACGAGCAGTACTTC. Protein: CASSYRTGGYEQYF.

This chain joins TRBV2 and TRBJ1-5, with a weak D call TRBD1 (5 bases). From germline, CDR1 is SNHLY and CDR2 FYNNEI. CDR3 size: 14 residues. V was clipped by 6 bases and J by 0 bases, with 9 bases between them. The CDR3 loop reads CASRQDYSNQPQHF. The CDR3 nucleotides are TGTGCCAGCAGACAGGACTATAGCAATCAGCCCCAGCATTTT.

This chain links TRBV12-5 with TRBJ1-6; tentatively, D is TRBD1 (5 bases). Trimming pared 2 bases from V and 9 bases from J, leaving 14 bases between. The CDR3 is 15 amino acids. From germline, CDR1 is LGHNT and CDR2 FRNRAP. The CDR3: CASGLPGPGGSPLHF. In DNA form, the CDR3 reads TGTGCTAGTGGTTTGCCAGGGCCCGGCGGTTCACCCCTCCACTTT.

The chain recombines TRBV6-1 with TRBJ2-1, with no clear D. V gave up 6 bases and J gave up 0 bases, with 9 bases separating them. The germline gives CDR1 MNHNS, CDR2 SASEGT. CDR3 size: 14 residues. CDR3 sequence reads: CASSQISSYNEQFF. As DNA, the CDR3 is TGTGCCAGCAGCCAGATTAGCTCCTACAATGAGCAGTTCTTC.

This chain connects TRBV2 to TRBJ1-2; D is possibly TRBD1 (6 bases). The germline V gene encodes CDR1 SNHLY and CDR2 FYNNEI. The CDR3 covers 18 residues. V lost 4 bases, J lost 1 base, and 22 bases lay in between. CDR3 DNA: TGTGCCAGCAGTGGGGCTGATAAAGGACAGAATTTTAACTATGGCTACACCTTC. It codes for CASSGADKGQNFNYGYTF.